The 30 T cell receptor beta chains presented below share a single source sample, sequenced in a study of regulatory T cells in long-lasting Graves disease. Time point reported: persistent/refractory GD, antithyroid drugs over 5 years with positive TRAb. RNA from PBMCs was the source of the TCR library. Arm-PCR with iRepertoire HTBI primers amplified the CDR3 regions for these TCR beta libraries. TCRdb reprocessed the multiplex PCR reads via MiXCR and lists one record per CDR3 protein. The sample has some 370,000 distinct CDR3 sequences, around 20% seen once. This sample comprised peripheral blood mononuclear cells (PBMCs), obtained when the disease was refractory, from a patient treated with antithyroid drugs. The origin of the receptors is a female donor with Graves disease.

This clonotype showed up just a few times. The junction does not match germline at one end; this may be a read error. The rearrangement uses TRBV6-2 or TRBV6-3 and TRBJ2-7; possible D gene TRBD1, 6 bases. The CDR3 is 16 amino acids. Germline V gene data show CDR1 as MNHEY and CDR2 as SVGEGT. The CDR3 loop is CASSFPPSALPGHISF. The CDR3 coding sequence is TGTGCCAGCAGTTTTCCTCCTTCCGCGCTACCGGGACACATCTCCTTC.

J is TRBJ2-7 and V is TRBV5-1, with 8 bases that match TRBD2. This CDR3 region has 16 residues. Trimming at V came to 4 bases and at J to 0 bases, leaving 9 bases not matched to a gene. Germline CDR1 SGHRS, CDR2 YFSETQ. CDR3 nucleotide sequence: TGCGCCAGCAGCGTGGGCGGCGGGAGGATCTCCTACGAGCAGTACTTC. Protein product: CASSVGGGRISYEQYF.

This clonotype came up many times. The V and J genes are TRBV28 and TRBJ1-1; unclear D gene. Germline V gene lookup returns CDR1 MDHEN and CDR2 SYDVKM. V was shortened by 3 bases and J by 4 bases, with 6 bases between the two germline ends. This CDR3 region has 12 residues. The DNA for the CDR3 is TGTGCCAGCAGTTTCGCGGGCACTGAAGCTTTCTTT. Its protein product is CASSFAGTEAFF. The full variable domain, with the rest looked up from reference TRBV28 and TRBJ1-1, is DVKVTQSSRYLVKRTGEKVFLECVQDMDHENMFWYRQDPGLGLRLIYFSYDVKMKEKGDIPEGYSVSREKKERFSLILESASTNQTSMYLCASSFAGTEAFFGQGTRLTVV.

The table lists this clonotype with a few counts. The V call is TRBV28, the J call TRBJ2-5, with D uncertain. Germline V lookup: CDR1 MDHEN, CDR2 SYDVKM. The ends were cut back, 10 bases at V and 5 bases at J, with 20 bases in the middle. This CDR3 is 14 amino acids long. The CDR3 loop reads CAISPRDPKETQYF. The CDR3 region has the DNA TGTGCCATCTCCCCCCGAGACCCGAAGGAGACCCAGTACTTC.

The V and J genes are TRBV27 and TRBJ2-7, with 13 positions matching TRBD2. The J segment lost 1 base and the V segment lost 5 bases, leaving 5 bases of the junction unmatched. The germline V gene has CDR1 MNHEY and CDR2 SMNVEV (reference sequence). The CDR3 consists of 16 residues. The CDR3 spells CASSPGTSGTSYEQYF. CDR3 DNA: TGTGCCAGCAGTCCCGGGACTAGCGGGACGTCCTACGAGCAGTACTTC.

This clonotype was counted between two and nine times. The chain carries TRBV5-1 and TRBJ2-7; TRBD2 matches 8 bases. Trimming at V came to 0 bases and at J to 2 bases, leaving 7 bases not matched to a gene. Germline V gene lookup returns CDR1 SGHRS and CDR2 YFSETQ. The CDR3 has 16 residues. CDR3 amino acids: CASSLEGGRITYEQYF. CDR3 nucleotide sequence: TGCGCCAGCAGCTTGGAAGGCGGGAGGATTACCTACGAGCAGTACTTC.

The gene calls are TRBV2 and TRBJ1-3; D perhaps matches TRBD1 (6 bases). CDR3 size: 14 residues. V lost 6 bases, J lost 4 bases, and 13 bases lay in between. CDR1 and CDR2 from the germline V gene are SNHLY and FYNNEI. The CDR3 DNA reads TGTGCCAGCAGCCCTTGGGGGGCAGGAAACACCATATATTTT. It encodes CASSPWGAGNTIYF.

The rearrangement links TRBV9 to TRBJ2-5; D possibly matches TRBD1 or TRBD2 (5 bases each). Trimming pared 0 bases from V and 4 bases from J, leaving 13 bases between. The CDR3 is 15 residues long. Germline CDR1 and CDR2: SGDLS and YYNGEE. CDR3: CASSVGGLTRETQYF. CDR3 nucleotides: TGTGCCAGCAGCGTAGGGGGGTTGACGAGAGAGACCCAGTACTTC.

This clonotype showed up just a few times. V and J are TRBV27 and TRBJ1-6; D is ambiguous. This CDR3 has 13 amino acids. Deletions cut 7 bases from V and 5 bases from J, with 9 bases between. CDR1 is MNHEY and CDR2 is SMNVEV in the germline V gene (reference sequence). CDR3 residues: CASKYSDNSPLHF. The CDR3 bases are TGTGCCAGCAAGTACAGTGATAATTCACCCCTCCACTTT.

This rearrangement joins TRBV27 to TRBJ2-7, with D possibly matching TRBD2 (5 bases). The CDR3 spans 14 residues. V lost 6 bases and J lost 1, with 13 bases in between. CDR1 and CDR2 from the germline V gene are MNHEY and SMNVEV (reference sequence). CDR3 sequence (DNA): TGTGCCAGCAGCCCTTTAGCGTGGTCCTACGAGCAGTACTTC. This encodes CASSPLAWSYEQYF.

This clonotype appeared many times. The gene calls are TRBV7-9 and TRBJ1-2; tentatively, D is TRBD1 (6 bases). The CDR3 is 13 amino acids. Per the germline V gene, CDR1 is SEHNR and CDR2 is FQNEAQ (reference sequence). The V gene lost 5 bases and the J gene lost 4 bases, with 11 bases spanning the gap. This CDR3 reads CASSQQGSYGYTF. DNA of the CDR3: TGTGCCAGCAGCCAACAGGGTAGCTATGGCTACACCTTC.

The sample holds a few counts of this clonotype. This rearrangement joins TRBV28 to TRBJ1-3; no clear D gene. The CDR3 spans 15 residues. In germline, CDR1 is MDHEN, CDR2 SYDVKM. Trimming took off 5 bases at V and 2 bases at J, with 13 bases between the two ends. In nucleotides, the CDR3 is TGTGCCAGCAGTGAGGCTACGGTTGCTGGAAACACCATATATTTT. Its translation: CASSEATVAGNTIYF.

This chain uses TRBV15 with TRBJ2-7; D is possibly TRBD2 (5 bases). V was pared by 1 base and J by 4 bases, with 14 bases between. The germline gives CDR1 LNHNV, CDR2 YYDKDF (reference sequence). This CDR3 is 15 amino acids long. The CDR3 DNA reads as TGTGCCACCAGCAGAGGGGCCGGCCCGGGGTACGAGCAGTACTTC. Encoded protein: CATSRGAGPGYEQYF.

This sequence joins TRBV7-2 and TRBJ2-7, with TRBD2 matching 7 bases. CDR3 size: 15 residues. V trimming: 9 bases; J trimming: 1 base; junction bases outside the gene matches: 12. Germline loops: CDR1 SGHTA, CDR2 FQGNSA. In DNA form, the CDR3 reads TGTGCCAGTAGTACGACTGCCGGGAGGTCCTACGAGCAGTACTTC. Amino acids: CASSTTAGRSYEQYF.

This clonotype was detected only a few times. CDR3 amino acids: CSVAGGRLAGNIQYF. The CDR3 nucleotides are TGCAGCGTTGCGGGGGGAAGACTAGCGGGAAACATTCAGTACTTC. This chain uses TRBV29-1 with TRBJ2-4; TRBD2 aligns across 10 bases. From germline, CDR1 is SQVTM and CDR2 ANQGSEA. The CDR3 extends over 15 amino acids. J was trimmed by 6 bases and V by 4 bases; bases with no gene match: 9.

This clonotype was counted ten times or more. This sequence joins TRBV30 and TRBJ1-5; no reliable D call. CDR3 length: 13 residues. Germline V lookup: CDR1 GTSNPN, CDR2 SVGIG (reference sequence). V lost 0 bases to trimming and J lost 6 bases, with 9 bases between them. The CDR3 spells CAWSVRGSQPQHF. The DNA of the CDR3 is TGTGCCTGGAGTGTTAGAGGGAGTCAGCCCCAGCATTTT. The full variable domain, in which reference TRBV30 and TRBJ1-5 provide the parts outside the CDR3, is SQTIHQWPATLVQPVGSPLSLECTVEGTSNPNLYWYRQAAGRGLQLLFYSVGIGQISSEVPQNLSASRPQDRQFILSSKKLLLSDSGFYLCAWSVRGSQPQHFGDGTRLSIL.

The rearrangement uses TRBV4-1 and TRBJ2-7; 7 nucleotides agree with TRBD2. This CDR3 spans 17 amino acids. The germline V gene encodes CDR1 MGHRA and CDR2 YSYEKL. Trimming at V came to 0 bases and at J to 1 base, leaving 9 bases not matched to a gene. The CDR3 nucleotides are TGCGCCAGCAGCCAAGATCGAGGGCTAGCGGATTCCTACGAGCAGTACTTC. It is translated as CASSQDRGLADSYEQYF.

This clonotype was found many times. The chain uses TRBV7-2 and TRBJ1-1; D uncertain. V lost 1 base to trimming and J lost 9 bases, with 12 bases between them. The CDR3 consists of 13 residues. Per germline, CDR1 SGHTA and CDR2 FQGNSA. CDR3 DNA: TGTGCCAGCAGCTTAGGGCTCCGGACTCAAGCTTTCTTT. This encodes CASSLGLRTQAFF.

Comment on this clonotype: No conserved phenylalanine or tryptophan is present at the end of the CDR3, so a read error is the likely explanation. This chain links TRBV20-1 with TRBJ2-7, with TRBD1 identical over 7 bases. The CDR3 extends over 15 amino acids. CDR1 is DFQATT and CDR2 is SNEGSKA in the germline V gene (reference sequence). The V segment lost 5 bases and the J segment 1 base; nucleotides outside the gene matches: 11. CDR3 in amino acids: CSAEWYRGISYEQYS. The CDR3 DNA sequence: TGCAGTGCTGAGTGGTACAGGGGAATTTCCTACGAGCAGTACTCC.

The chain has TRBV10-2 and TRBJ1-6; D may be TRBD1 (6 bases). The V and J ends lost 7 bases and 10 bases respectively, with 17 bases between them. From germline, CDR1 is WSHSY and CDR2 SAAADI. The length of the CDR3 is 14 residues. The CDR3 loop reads CASMMVGGRSPLHF. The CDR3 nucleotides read TGCGCCAGCATGATGGTTGGGGGCAGGTCACCCCTCCACTTT.

The CDR3 protein is CASSLGGGNNQPQHF. Here the CDR3 DNA reads TGTGCCAGTAGCTTGGGAGGGGGGAACAATCAGCCCCAGCATTTT. The V and J genes are TRBV19 and TRBJ1-5; possible D gene TRBD1, 6 bases. CDR3 length equals 15 residues. Looked up from germline, CDR1 is LNHDA and CDR2 is SQIVND (reference sequence). Trimming left V 6 bases short and J 3 bases short, with 15 bases between.

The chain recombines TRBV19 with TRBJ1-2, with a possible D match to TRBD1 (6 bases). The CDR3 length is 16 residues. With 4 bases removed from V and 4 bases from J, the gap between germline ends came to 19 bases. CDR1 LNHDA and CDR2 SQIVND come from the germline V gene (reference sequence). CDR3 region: CASSTRDIAVGYGYTF. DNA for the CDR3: TGTGCCAGTAGTACCAGGGACATCGCGGTCGGCTATGGCTACACCTTC.

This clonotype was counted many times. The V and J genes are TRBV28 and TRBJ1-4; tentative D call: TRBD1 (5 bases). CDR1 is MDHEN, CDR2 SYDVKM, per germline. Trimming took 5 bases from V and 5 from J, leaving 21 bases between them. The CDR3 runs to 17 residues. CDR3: CASSPTGTQAENEKLFF. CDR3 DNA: TGTGCCAGCAGTCCCACCGGGACTCAGGCGGAGAATGAAAAACTGTTTTTT.

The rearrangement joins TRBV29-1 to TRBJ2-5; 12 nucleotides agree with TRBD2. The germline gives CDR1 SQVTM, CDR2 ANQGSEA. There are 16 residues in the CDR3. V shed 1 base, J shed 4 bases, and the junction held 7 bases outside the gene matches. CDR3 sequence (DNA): TGCAGCGTTGAAGGAAGACTAGCGGGAGTCCCAGAGACCCAGTACTTC. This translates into CSVEGRLAGVPETQYF.

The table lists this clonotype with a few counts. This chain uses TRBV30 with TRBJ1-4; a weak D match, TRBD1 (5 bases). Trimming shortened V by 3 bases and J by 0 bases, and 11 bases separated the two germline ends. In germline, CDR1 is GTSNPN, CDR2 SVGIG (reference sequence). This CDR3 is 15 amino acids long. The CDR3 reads CAWRPGTATNEKLFF. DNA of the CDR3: TGTGCCTGGAGGCCTGGGACCGCAACTAATGAAAAACTGTTTTTT. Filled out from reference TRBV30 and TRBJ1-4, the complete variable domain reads SQTIHQWPATLVQPVGSPLSLECTVEGTSNPNLYWYRQAAGRGLQLLFYSVGIGQISSEVPQNLSASRPQDRQFILSSKKLLLSDSGFYLCAWRPGTATNEKLFFGSGTQLSVL.

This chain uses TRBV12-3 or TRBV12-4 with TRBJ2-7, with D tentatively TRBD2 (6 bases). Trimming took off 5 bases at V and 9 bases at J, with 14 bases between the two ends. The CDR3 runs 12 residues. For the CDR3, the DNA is TGTGCCAGCAGTCCTCGACTAGACTGGCAGTACTTC. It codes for CASSPRLDWQYF.

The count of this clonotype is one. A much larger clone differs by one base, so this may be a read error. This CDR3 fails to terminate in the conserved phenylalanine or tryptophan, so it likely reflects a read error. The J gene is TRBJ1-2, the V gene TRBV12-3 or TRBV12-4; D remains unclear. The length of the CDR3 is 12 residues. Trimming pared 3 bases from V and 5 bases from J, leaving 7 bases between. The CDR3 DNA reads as TGTGCCAGCAGTTTTTCGGATTATGGCTACACCCTC. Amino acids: CASSFSDYGYTL.

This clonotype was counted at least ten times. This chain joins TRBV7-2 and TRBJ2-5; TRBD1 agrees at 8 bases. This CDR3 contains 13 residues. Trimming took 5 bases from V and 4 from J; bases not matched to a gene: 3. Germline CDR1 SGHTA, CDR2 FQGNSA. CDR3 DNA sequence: TGTGCCAGCAGCCGGGACAGGAGAGAGACCCAGTACTTC. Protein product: CASSRDRRETQYF.

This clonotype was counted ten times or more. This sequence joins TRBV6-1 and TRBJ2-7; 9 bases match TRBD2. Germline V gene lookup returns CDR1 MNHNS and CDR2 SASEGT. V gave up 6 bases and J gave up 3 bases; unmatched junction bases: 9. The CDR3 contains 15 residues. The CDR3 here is CASRDSAGGSYEQYF. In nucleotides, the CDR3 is TGTGCCAGCAGAGACAGCGCGGGGGGGAGCTACGAGCAGTACTTC.

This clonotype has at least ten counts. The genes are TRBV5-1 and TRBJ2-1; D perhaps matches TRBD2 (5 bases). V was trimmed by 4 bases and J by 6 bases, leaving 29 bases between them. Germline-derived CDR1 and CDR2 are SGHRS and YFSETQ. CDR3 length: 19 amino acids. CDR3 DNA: TGCGCCAGCAGCCTACTACCCCCAGGCTTACTCTCCCGGGGCAATGAGCAGTTCTTC. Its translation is CASSLLPPGLLSRGNEQFF.